This TCR beta chain emerged from a study of T cell repertoires in cytomegalovirus infection. The wider study: CMV infection together with matching HLA type was indicated by public TCR beta signatures.

A single record per CDR3 protein comes from TCRdb applying MiXCR to the reads. In the table there are about 300,000 distinct CDR3 sequences, about 8.8% of which are singletons. The CDR3 runs to 15 residues. The ends were cut back, 6 bases at V and 2 bases at J, with 15 bases in the middle. Germline CDR1 SGHKS, CDR2 YYEKEE (reference sequence). Whole-study findings and limits: Clonotype analysis showed dominance of the ex vivo response by HLA-C-restricted CMV-specific TCR beta clonotypes. Cumulative public TCR beta family frequency identified CMV carriers with the relevant HLA.

As to this clonotype: Its antigen is undetermined.

The material sequenced was PBMCs. The chain is built from TRBV5-5 and TRBJ2-1; a weak D match, TRBD1 (6 bases). This TCR was sampled from a human donor in good health (CMV status not recorded). Some clones in this sample may be carry-over from other donors' samples. CDR3 in DNA: TGTGCCAGCACAAAAGGGGGAAAAGCCTACAATGAGCAGTTCTTC. It yields the protein CASTKGGKAYNEQFF.